These 10 T cell receptor beta chains were all obtained from the same sample, sequenced in a study of blood T cell repertoires in COVID-19. The repertoire was sequenced with immunoSEQ multiplex PCR; TCRdb's copy has only in-frame clones and lacks some. The sample consists of 280,000 or so clones, about 90% of them appearing once. Material for sequencing was PBMCs or T cells enriched from blood (not recorded which). Every receptor here comes from a woman aged 50 to 60 who had been exposed to COVID-19.

The chain uses TRBV6-6 and TRBJ1-6; D is undetermined. CDR1 and CDR2 (germline): MNHNY, SVGAGI (reference sequence). CDR3 length: 12 amino acids. V lost 7 bases and J lost 9, with 10 bases in between. CDR3 in amino acids: CASTEFGSPLHF. DNA for the CDR3: TGTGCCAGCACGGAGTTCGGTTCACCCCTCCACTTT.

This chain connects TRBV12-5 to TRBJ2-1, with 9 bases aligning to TRBD2. CDR1 and CDR2 from the germline V gene are LGHNT and FRNRAP. V lost 3 bases to trimming and J lost 1 base; unmatched junction nucleotides: 4. The CDR3 runs 16 residues. CDR3 bases: TGTGCTAGTGGTTTTTCGGGACTAGCTTCCTACAATGAGCAGTTCTTC. It translates to CASGFSGLASYNEQFF.

J is TRBJ2-1 and V is TRBV21-1; the table names TRBD2, a call not compared with the DNA. TRBV21-1 is a known pseudogene. The CDR3 contains 20 residues. CDR3 region: CASSKVSGLAGGPGYNEQFF. The CDR3 DNA follows: TGTGCCAGCAGCAAAGTTTCGGGACTAGCGGGGGGGCCTGGCTACAATGAGCAGTTCTTC.

V gene TRBV7-2 combines with J gene TRBJ1-4, with a weak D call TRBD1 (6 bases). Germline CDR1 is SGHTA and CDR2 is FQGNSA. The CDR3 has 14 residues. V gave up 4 bases and J gave up 3 bases, with 9 bases separating them. CDR3 sequence reads: CASSSTGSNEKLFF. CDR3 in DNA: TGTGCCAGCAGCTCAACAGGGTCTAATGAAAAACTGTTTTTT.

The chain uses TRBV7-9 and TRBJ2-7; TRBD1 matches at 10 bases. This CDR3 contains 16 residues. Per germline, CDR1 SEHNR and CDR2 FQNEAQ (reference sequence). J lost 6 bases, V lost 3 bases, and 11 bases had no gene match. CDR3 sequence (DNA): TGTGCCAGCAGCTTGTGGGGACAGGGGATAGGGCTCGAGCAGTACTTC. It encodes CASSLWGQGIGLEQYF.

This rearrangement joins TRBV4-1 to TRBJ1-5; 7 positions match TRBD1. Losses at the gene ends were 1 base for V and 0 bases for J; bases not matched to a gene: 9. Per the germline V gene, CDR1 is MGHRA and CDR2 is YSYEKL. This CDR3 comprises 18 residues. The CDR3 nucleotides are TGCGCCAGCAGCCAAGGGACAGGATCTGCGCATAGCAATCAGCCCCAGCATTTT. It is translated as CASSQGTGSAHSNQPQHF.

CDR3 nucleotides: TGTGCCAGCAGTTTGTCAGTCTATGGCTACACCTTC. Amino acid sequence: CASSLSVYGYTF. The J gene is TRBJ1-2, the V gene TRBV12-3 or TRBV12-4; D call uncertain. The CDR3 totals 12 residues. Trimming took 3 bases from V and 4 from J, leaving 6 bases between them.

This clone has just a few counts. The gene calls are TRBV10-2 and TRBJ2-7; 8 bases match TRBD2. V lost 6 bases and J lost 12; bases outside the gene matches: 7. This CDR3 has 11 amino acids. Looked up from germline, CDR1 is WSHSY and CDR2 is SAAADI. CDR3 coding DNA: TGCGCCAGCAGCTTCTCGACTAGCGCGTACTTC. As protein: CASSFSTSAYF.

The chain couples TRBV10-3 to TRBJ2-2, with 7 bases identical to TRBD1. Germline CDR1 is ENHRY and CDR2 is SYGVKD. Germline trimming cut 9 bases from V and 3 bases from J; bases unmatched to any gene: 16. The CDR3 totals 17 residues. The CDR3 protein is CAITTDRDRMYTGELFF. For the CDR3, the DNA is TGTGCCATTACCACAGACCGGGACAGAATGTACACCGGGGAGCTGTTTTTT.

The V gene is TRBV4-2, the J gene TRBJ1-1, with TRBD1 as a possible D gene (5 bases). Trimming removed 0 bases at V and 0 bases at J, with 14 bases between. Germline V CDR1 and CDR2: LGHNA, YNFKEQ. The CDR3 length is 17 residues. CDR3 region: CASSQEVAGLMNTEAFF. In DNA, the CDR3 is TGTGCCAGCAGCCAAGAGGTAGCGGGGCTCATGAACACTGAAGCTTTCTTT.